What follows describes a single TCR beta chain. Its cognate antigen is unknown. This specimen belongs to a study of T cells after yellow fever vaccination. CDR3 size: 14 residues. Germline-derived CDR1 and CDR2 are SGHRS and YFSETQ. V dropped 1 base and J dropped 2 bases, with 10 bases sitting between them. Study outcomes and limitations: The secondary T-cell response peaked on day 5, not day 15, but was weaker. Clones that expanded after primary vaccination mostly reappeared after the booster (96% CD4, approximately 85% CD8).

TCRdb analysed the 5' RACE reads with MiXCR anew, one entry per CDR3 protein. The sample includes some 420,000 distinct CDR3 sequences, 18% of them seen just once. The chain recombines TRBV5-1 with TRBJ2-7; D unresolved. The receptor was isolated from a man younger than 35 who received the YFV17D yellow fever vaccine. This sample comprised PBMCs, obtained before the yellow fever booster vaccination. CDR3 sequence (DNA): TGCGCCAGCAGCTTGTTTGGAAAGACCTACGAGCAGTACTTC. This codes for CASSLFGKTYEQYF.